This TCR beta chain was found in a study of regulatory T cells in long-lasting Graves disease. Library construction for TCR beta used iRepertoire HTBI primers and Arm-PCR of CDR3 regions. One entry per CDR3 protein results from TCRdb running MiXCR on the multiplex PCR reads. The top ten clones hold approximately 12% of a sample with approximately 490,000 distinct CDR3 sequences, around 16% of them seen once. Note on this clonotype: Its antigen is not known.

The time point denotes: newly diagnosed GD, antithyroid drugs for less than 3 months. RNA from PBMCs was the source of the TCR library. In this cohort, patients came from an endocrinology department located in Xi'an, China. General study points: TRBV28, TRBJ1-2 and TRBJ2-5 were favored in persistent disease. Patients with persistent Graves' had lower TCR diversity than newly diagnosed patients.

The CDR3 covers 14 residues. The V and J ends lost 9 bases and 5 bases respectively, with 19 bases between them. CDR1 MDHEN and CDR2 SYDVKM come from the germline V gene. These data were also reused for a study on T cells in Graves' hyperthyroidism and ophthalmopathy. That source reports: HTBI primers drove first-round RT-PCR of the TCR CDR3.

The starting material was peripheral blood mononuclear cells (PBMCs), obtained at new diagnosis, from a patient treated with antithyroid drugs. The V and J genes are TRBV28 and TRBJ1-1, with D maybe TRBD1 (5 bases). The source of this sequence is a man aged 40-49 years with Graves disease. For the CDR3, the DNA is TGTGCCAGTACGACCCATGGGGGAGGAACTGAAGCTTTCTTT. Translating gives CASTTHGGGTEAFF.